The clone carrying this T cell receptor beta chain was seen a handful of times. The time point: peripheral blood 6 weeks after treatment start. Patients yielded 1 to 8 samples each, pretreatment and on-treatment. Profiled with immunoSEQ multiplex PCR; TCRdb holds only in-frame clones, not every one. The sample records around 40,000 clones, roughly 81% being singletons. The data belong to a study of PD-L1 blockade in urothelial cancer. The sequence was collected from a man aged 65-85 years with urothelial cancer. This material consisted of PBMCs, taken around atezolizumab (anti-PD-L1) treatment.

The CDR3 reads CASSSGTSGRNEQYF. In DNA, the CDR3 is TGCGCCAGCAGCTCTGGGACTAGCGGGAGAAACGAGCAGTACTTC. The chain carries TRBV5-1 and TRBJ2-7, with 14 bases that match TRBD2. This CDR3 has 15 amino acids. The junction had 4 bases not matched to a gene; V was cut back by 3 bases and J by 5 bases. Germline V gene lookup returns CDR1 SGHRS and CDR2 YFSETQ.